This record concerns one TCR beta chain sequence. The antigen remains unidentified. The donors were in the approximately 120-subject validation cohort; that cohort was separate from the approximately 700-subject first cohort. The data stem from a study of cytomegalovirus exposure and HLA in healthy donors. Whole-study results and caveats: Despite most TCR sequences being rare, some public TCRs occurred in many donors. Researchers reported that a few CMV-associated chains were confirmed in vitro as CMV antigen-specific. Overall, under 200 TCR beta chains were annotated as cytomegalovirus-associated.

Here immunoSEQ multiplex PCR was the method, and the copy in TCRdb shows in-frame clones only, minus some. The profile covers tens of thousands of clones, with around 94% appearing a single time and around 1.1% taken by the ten largest. This sequence was found in a man between 18 and 35 years old in good health and CMV-seronegative. Sequenced sample: PBMCs.

CDR3 in DNA: TGTGCCAGCTCACCAAGTAGCGGTTTGGCAGATACGCAGTATTTT. Translated: CASSPSSGLADTQYF. The genes are TRBV18 and TRBJ2-3; D may be TRBD2 (6 bases). The CDR3 spans 15 residues. Germline V gene lookup returns CDR1 KGHSH and CDR2 LQKENI. Between the trimmed V and J ends, which lost 2 bases and 4 bases, there was a span of 13 bases. Together with reference TRBV18 and TRBJ2-3, the CDR3 gives the full variable domain: NAGVMQNPRHLVRRRGQEARLRCSPMKGHSHVYWYRQLPEEGLKFMVYLQKENIIDESGMPKERFSAEFPKEGPSILRIQQVVRGDSAAYFCASSPSSGLADTQYFGPGTRLTVL.